This T cell receptor (beta chain) derives from a study of cytomegalovirus exposure and HLA in healthy donors. This clone was found once. Its target is unknown. V was trimmed by 0 bases and J by 4 bases, leaving 12 bases between them. Germline V gene sequence: CDR1 SGHDN, CDR2 FVKESK. The CDR3 runs 15 residues. 13 Jbeta primers and 60 Vbeta primers were used for the PCR. Profiling relied on immunoSEQ multiplex PCR, and the TCRdb table lists in-frame clones only, not all of them. The sample records some 160,000 clones, around 77% being singletons. Study-wide results and limits: Per a later analysis, HLA-associated TCR beta chains showed more clonal expansion than other, equally common TCR beta chains.

This TCR was recovered from a woman in her twenties or thirties in good health and CMV-seronegative. V and J are TRBV14 and TRBJ2-5; a possible D gene is TRBD2 (6 bases). Sequenced material: PBMCs. CDR3 nucleotide sequence: TGTGCCAGCAGCCAAGATGGTTGGGGAGGAGAGACCCAGTACTTC. Translated: CASSQDGWGGETQYF.